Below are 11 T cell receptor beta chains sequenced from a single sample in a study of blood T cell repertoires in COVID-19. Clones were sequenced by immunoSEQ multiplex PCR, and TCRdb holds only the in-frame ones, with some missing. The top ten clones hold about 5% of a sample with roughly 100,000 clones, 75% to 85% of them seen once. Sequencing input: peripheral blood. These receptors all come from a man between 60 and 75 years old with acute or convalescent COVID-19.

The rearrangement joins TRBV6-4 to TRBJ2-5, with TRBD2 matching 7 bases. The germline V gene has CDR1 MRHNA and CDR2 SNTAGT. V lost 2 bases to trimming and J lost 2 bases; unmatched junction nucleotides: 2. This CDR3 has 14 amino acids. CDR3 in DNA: TGTGCCAGCAGTGACGGGGGGGTTCAAGAGACCCAGTACTTC. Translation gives CASSDGGVQETQYF.

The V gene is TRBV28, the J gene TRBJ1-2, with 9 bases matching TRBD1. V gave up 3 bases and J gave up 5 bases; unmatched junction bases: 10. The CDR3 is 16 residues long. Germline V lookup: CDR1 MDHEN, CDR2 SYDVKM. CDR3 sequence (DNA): TGTGCCAGCAGTTTCCGGGACAGGGTACCACTATATGGCTACACCTTC. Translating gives CASSFRDRVPLYGYTF.

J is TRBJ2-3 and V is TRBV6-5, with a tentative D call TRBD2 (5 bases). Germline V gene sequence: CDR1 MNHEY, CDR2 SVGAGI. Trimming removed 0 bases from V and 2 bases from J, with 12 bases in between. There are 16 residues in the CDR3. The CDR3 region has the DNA TGTGCCAGCAGTTACTCGCCTAGCTCCCTCACAGATACGCAGTATTTT. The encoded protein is CASSYSPSSLTDTQYF.

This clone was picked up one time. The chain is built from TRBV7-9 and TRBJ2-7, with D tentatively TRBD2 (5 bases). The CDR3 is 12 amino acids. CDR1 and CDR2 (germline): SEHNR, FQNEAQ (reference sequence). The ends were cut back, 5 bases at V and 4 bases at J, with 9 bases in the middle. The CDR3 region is CASSPDFYEQYF. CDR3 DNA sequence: TGTGCCAGCAGCCCGGACTTTTACGAGCAGTACTTC.

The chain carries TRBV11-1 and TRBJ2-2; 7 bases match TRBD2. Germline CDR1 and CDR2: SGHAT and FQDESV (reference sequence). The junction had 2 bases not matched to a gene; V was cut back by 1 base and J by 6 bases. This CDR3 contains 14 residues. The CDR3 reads CASSLVGLAGELFF. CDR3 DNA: TGTGCCAGCAGCTTAGTCGGACTAGCCGGGGAGCTGTTTTTT.

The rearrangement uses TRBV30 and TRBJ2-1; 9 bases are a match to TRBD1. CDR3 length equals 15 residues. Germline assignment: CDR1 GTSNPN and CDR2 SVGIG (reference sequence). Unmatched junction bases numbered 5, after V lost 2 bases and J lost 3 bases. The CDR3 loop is CAWSPTGGIYNEQFF. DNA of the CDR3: TGTGCCTGGAGTCCGACAGGGGGAATCTACAATGAGCAGTTCTTC.

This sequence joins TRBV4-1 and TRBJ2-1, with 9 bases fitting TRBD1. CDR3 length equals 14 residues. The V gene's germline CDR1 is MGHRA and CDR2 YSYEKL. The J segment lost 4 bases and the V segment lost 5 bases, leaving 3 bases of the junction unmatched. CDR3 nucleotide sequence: TGCGCCAGCAGCTCCGGGACAGGGTACAATGAGCAGTTCTTC. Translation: CASSSGTGYNEQFF.

In DNA, the CDR3 is TGTGCCAGTAGTATAAATTGGGAGACAGGGGGCTTTGAAAAACTGTTTTTT. As protein: CASSINWETGGFEKLFF. The chain recombines TRBV19 with TRBJ1-4; 10 bases map to TRBD1. The CDR3 is made up of 17 amino acids. CDR1 is LNHDA and CDR2 is SQIVND in the germline V gene (reference sequence). After removal of 2 bases from V and 7 bases from J, the junction contained 10 bases not matched to a gene.

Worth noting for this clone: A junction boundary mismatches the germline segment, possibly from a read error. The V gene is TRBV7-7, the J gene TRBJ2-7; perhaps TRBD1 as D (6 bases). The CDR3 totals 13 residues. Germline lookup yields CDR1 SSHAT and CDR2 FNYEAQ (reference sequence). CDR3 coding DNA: TGTGCTAGCAGCCCGGGACACTCCTACGAGCAGTACTTC. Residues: CASSPGHSYEQYF.

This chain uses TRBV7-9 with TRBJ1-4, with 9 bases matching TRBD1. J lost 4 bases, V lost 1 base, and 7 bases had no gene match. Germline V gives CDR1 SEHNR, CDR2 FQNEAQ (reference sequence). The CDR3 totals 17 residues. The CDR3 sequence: CASSLVLGGQGNEKLFF. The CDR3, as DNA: TGTGCCAGCAGCTTAGTACTGGGGGGACAGGGTAATGAAAAACTGTTTTTT. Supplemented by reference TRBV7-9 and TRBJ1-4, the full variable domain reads DTGVSQNPRHKITKRGQNVTFRCDPISEHNRLYWYRQTLGQGPEFLTYFQNEAQLEKSRLLSDRFSAERPKGSFSTLEIQRTEQGDSAMYLCASSLVLGGQGNEKLFFGSGTQLSVL.

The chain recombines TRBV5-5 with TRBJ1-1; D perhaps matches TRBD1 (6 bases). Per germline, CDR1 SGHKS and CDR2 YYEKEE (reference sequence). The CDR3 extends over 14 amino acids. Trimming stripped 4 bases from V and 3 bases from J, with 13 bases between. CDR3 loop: CASSATGPDTEAFF. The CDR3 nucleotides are TGTGCCAGCAGCGCTACAGGGCCGGACACTGAAGCTTTCTTT.